This record looks at one T cell receptor beta chain sequence and its context. No cognate antigen has been identified for it. Base quality data are lacking; no much larger clone is found one base away. The data were taken from a study of radiation and T cells in renal cell carcinoma (TCRdb year 2020). Describing the broader study: TCR beta sequencing covered 50 to 55 samples in total, comprising 25 or so tumors and roughly 27 peripheral blood samples. The final blood draw took place at 4 weeks after radiation, the same time as nephrectomy. Across all 50 or so samples, under 5 million unique CDR3 nucleotide sequences, encoding approximately 2.5 million unique CDR3 amino acid sequences, were identified. General findings and caveats noted by the study authors: Top tumor clonotypes rose in blood from baseline to 2 weeks post-radiation, then contracted by 4 weeks, suggesting transient expansion of tumor-resident clones. Effects of radiation dose or scheduling on the TCR repertoire could not be addressed with the single-armed trial design. Dynamics of the blood repertoire were not tracked past 4 weeks after treatment. No pretreatment tumor biopsies were available, so the baseline intratumoral presence of clonotypes could not be determined.

Reading the label with the study, this specimen's time point is: blood 4 weeks post-SBRT, at nephrectomy. Interpreted using the paper, the treatment or condition label stands for: 15 Gy SBRT to primary tumor, nephrectomy 4 weeks later. The samples were drawn from a clinical trial, where primary renal cell carcinomas were treated with 15 Gy of stereotactic body radiation therapy and then removed by nephrectomy 4 weeks afterward. To track tumor-enriched clonotypes, serial peripheral blood was sampled from radiation-treated patients at baseline and at 2 weeks and 4 weeks after SBRT. Every patient had renal cell carcinoma of clear cell pathology. The QIAamp DNA Blood Mini Kit (Qiagen) was used to prepare genomic DNA for TCR sequencing. Only samples passing all quality control checks were included in the analyses. TCR beta libraries were generated from genomic DNA with the immunoSEQ kit, following the manufacturer's recommendations. Library preparation used a first multiplex PCR with proprietary primers, then a second PCR adding unique barcodes, with bead cleanups after each round. Each sample batch included a kit-provided positive control reaction and a negative control reaction. The final libraries underwent checking on an Agilent 4200 TapeStation D1000 ScreenTape, volumetric pooling, and quantification by qPCR. Sequencing ran on an Illumina NextSeq500 with a MidOutput 150-cycle cartridge, using 156 Read1 and 15 Index1 cycles with kit custom primers. The pooled library was loaded at 0.75 to 1 pM, and about 20% PhiX control was spiked in. Concerning the study's data processing: The vendor-processed data were analyzed in R, and a clonotype was defined as all T cells that share the same CDR3 nucleotide sequence. For clone abundance analyses, frequencies were normalized to the 10,000 most abundant clones in each sample. Public T cell clones, which averaged fewer than five per sample, were removed prior to analysis. Tumor-enriched clonotypes and baseline blood-enriched clonotypes were defined as those with an abundance difference of at least 32-fold between compartments. A beta-binomial differential abundance model was used to identify clonotypes that were expanded or contracted between blood time points. Tumor-blood repertoire similarity was measured with the Baroni-Urbani and Buser coefficient, and groups were compared using two-tailed Wilcoxon tests in R. TCRdb retrieved this table from immuneACCESS and kept in-frame rearrangements only. Not all clones are present; in checked studies, unresolved V genes account for under half, and no reason is known for the remainder. V and J calls and clone size come straight from that table; D and trimming were deduced from the DNA. A total of around 99,000 clones appear in this sample, about 79% of them only once. The ten largest clonotypes hold about 7.2% of the sample.

The CDR3, cysteine through phenylalanine, is 16 amino acids long. Just the 48-base CDR3 DNA is kept, in frame starting at base 1. V was cut back by 2 bases and J by 1 base, leaving a gap of 14 bases between them. Reading the germline V gene (reference sequence) gives CDR1 SEHNR and CDR2 FQNEAQ. Sequenced material: blood, taken from a patient whose treatment included radiotherapy and nephrectomy. The TCR sequence derives from a man aged 55 to 70 with renal cell carcinoma. The chain is encoded by TRBV7-9 joined to TRBJ2-5; matching of 5 bases hints at TRBD1 as the D gene. The CDR3 loop reads CASSLQGPEPQETQYF. The DNA sequence is given as TGTGCCAGCAGCTTACAGGGTCCGGAGCCCCAAGAGACCCAGTACTTC.